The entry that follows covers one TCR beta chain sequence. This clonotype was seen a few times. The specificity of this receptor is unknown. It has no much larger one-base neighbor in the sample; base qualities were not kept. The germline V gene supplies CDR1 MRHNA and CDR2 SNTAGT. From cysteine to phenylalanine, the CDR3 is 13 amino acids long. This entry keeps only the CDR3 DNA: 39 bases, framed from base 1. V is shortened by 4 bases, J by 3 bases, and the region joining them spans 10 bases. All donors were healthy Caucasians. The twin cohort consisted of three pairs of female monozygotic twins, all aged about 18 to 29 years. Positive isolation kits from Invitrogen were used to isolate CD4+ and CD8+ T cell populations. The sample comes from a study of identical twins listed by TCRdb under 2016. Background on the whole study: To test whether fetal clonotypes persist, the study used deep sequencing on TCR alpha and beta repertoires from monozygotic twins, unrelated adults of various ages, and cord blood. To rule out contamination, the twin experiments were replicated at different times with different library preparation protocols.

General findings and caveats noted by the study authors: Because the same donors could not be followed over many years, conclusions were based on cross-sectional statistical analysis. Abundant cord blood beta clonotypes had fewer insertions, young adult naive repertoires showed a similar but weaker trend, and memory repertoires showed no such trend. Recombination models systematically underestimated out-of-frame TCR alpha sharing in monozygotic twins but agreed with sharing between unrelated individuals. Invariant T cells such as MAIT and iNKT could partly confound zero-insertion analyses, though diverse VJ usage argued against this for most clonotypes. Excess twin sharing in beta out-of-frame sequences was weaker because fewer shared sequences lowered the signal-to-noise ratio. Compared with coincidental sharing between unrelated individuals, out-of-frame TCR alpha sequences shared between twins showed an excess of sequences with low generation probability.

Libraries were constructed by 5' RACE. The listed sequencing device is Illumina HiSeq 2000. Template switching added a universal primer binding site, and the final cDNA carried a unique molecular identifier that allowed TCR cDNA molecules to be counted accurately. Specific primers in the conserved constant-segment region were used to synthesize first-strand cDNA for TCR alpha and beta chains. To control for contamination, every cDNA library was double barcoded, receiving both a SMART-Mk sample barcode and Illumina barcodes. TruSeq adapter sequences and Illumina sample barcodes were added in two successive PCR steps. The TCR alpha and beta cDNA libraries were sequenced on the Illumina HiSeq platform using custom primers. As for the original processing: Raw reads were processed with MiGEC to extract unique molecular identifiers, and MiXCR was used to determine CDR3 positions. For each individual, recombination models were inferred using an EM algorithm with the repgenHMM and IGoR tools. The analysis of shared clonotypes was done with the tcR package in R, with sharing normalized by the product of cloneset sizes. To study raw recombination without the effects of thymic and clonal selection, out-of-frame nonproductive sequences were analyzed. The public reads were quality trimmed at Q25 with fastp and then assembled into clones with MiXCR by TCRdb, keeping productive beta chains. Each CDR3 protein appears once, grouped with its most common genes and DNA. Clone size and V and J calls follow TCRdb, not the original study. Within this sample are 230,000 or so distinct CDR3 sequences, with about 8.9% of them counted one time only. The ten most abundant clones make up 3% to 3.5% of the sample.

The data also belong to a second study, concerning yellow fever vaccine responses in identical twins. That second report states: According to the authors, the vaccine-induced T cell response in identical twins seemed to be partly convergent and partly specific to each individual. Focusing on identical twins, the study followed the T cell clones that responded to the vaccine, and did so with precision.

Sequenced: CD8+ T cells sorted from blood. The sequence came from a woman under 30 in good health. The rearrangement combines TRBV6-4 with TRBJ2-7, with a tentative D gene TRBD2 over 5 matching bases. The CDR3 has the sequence CASSVLVGYEQYF. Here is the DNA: TGTGCCAGCAGTGTACTAGTTGGCTACGAGCAGTACTTC.